This T cell receptor beta chain was retrieved from a study of T cell changes during pregnancy in multiple sclerosis. Some clones are missing from TCRdb's copy, which holds only in-frame ones; the method was immunoSEQ multiplex PCR. The sample lists more than 60,000 clones; 90% to 95% were seen once. This receptor was taken from a female donor in good health, enrolled as a control in a pregnancy study. Here the sequenced sample was CD4+ T cells from peripheral blood mononuclear cells, taken in the third trimester of pregnancy.

The CDR3 reads CASNPGREPDQPQHF. CDR3 bases: TGTGCCAGCAACCCAGGCCGGGAACCGGATCAGCCCCAGCATTTT. This chain uses TRBV6-5 with TRBJ1-5; the D is unclear. Germline V CDR1 and CDR2: MNHEY, SVGAGI. The CDR3 has 15 amino acids. Trimming took 7 bases from V and 5 from J, leaving 18 bases between them.